This T cell receptor beta chain emerged from a study of molecular identifiers for immune sequencing clone quantification. This clonotype has only a few counts. MiXCR, run by TCRdb on the PCR reads, gives a single entry per CDR3 protein. Of about 630,000 distinct CDR3 sequences in the sample, roughly 27% were seen once. J lost 1 base, V lost 7 bases, and 8 bases had no gene match. The CDR3 spans 16 residues. CDR1 SGHRS and CDR2 YFSETQ come from the germline V gene. This TCR was recovered from a human donor in good health. Some libraries in this study had Jurkat cell RNA spiked in. This chain joins TRBV5-1 and TRBJ1-1; TRBD1 matches 12 bases. The sequencing input was naive CD8+ T cells from blood, with Jurkat cell RNA spiked in. Subset of the sample: FACS-sorted CD8+CD4-CCR7+CD45RA+ naive T cells. The DNA of the CDR3 is TGCGCCAGCGGGACAGGGGGCGGTTATGCGAACACTGAAGCTTTCTTT. Translated: CASGTGGGYANTEAFF.